These 20 T cell receptor beta chains were all obtained from the same sample, sequenced in a study of a mutant IDH1 vaccine in newly diagnosed glioma. This sample's time point: baseline, week 1 (first vaccination visit). Treatment reported: pre-vaccination baseline after standard-of-care therapy. This table comes from immunoSEQ multiplex PCR, and its TCRdb copy is limited to in-frame clones, with some not included. The sample lists tens of thousands of clones; roughly 87% were seen once. Material: PBMCs, obtained from a glioma patient treated with radiotherapy, temozolomide or both. These receptors were collected from a man aged 40-49 years with glioma. Some clones in this sample may be carry-over from other donors' samples.

V gene TRBV2 combines with J gene TRBJ2-5; D gene uncertain. From germline, CDR1 is SNHLY and CDR2 FYNNEI. The V end lost 6 bases, the J end lost 0 bases, and 8 bases lay between the germline ends. The CDR3 is 13 residues long. The CDR3 spells CASRAWDQETQYF. The DNA for the CDR3 is TGTGCCAGCAGGGCCTGGGACCAAGAGACCCAGTACTTC.

There are a few counts of this clone. The gene calls are TRBV19 and TRBJ2-7; D is possibly TRBD1 (7 bases). V dropped 3 bases and J dropped 1 base, with 19 bases sitting between them. CDR1 and CDR2 (germline): LNHDA, SQIVND (reference sequence). The CDR3 is 17 amino acids. CDR3 DNA sequence: TGTGCCAGTAGTATGTACGGGGGAGGACAGGCTTCCTACGAGCAGTACTTC. Translation: CASSMYGGGQASYEQYF.

V gene TRBV29-1 combines with J gene TRBJ1-5, with no clear D. Trimming shortened V by 4 bases and J by 0 bases, and 7 bases separated the two germline ends. The V gene's germline CDR1 is SQVTM and CDR2 ANQGSEA. The CDR3 consists of 13 residues. CDR3 DNA: TGCAGCGTTGCTGAAATTAGCAATCAGCCCCAGCATTTT. This encodes CSVAEISNQPQHF. Combining the CDR3 with reference TRBV29-1 and TRBJ1-5 gives the whole variable domain SAVISQKPSRDICQRGTSLTIQCQVDSQVTMMFWYRQQPGQSLTLIATANQGSEATYESGFVIDKFPISRPNLTFSTLTVSNMSPEDSSIYLCSVAEISNQPQHFGDGTRLSIL.

This clone has only one observation. V and J are TRBV12-5 and TRBJ2-3, with 9 bases that match TRBD2. V lost 7 bases, J lost 2 bases, and 10 bases stayed unmatched. The CDR3 loop spans 16 amino acids. Germline lookup yields CDR1 LGHNT and CDR2 FRNRAP. The CDR3 sequence: CASASYGGGDTDTQYF. The CDR3 DNA reads TGTGCTAGTGCTTCGTATGGCGGGGGGGACACAGATACGCAGTATTTT.

CDR3 protein: CASRSQGLREKLFF. The CDR3 DNA reads as TGTGCCAGCAGGTCACAGGGTCTTCGGGAAAAACTGTTTTTT. The chain carries TRBV6-5 and TRBJ1-4; TRBD1 is a possible D gene (6 bases). The V gene lost 6 bases and the J gene lost 8 bases, with 16 bases spanning the gap. From germline, CDR1 is MNHEY and CDR2 SVGAGI. The CDR3 has 14 amino acids.

The genes are TRBV7-9 and TRBJ2-3, with a weak D call TRBD2 (5 bases). The CDR3 spans 16 residues. Germline CDR1 reads SEHNR; CDR2 reads FQNEAQ (reference sequence). V lost 1 base, J lost 3 bases, and 14 bases lay in between. The CDR3 protein is CASSLGLGEVTDTQYF. Here the CDR3 DNA reads TGTGCCAGCAGCTTAGGACTGGGAGAGGTGACAGATACGCAGTATTTT. Filled out from reference TRBV7-9 and TRBJ2-3, the complete variable domain reads DTGVSQNPRHKITKRGQNVTFRCDPISEHNRLYWYRQTLGQGPEFLTYFQNEAQLEKSRLLSDRFSAERPKGSFSTLEIQRTEQGDSAMYLCASSLGLGEVTDTQYFGPGTRLTVL.

V gene TRBV15 combines with J gene TRBJ2-5; D is perhaps TRBD2 (5 bases). Near its end, the DNA agrees better with TRBJ2-7, so the J call may be wrong. From germline, CDR1 is LNHNV and CDR2 YYDKDF (reference sequence). This CDR3 comprises 14 residues. CDR3: CATSRDGESYEQYF. The CDR3 DNA sequence: TGTGCCACCAGCAGAGACGGGGAATCCTACGAGCAGTACTTC.

The gene calls are TRBV21-1 and TRBJ2-7; no DNA check was done on the table's D call, TRBD1. TRBV21-1 is a pseudogene segment. The CDR3 sequence is 15 residues long. The CDR3 protein is CASTFGQGHDDEQYF. In nucleotides, the CDR3 is TGTGCCAGCACCTTCGGACAGGGGCACGACGACGAGCAGTACTTC.

The rearrangement links TRBV5-4 to TRBJ2-2; 7 bases match TRBD2. This CDR3 is built from 15 residues. J gave up 7 bases and V 5 bases, and 11 bases lay outside the gene matches. Germline V CDR1 and CDR2: SGHNT, YYREEE (reference sequence). The CDR3 region is CASSVPGGRGGELFF. In nucleotides, the CDR3 is TGTGCCAGCAGTGTCCCGGGGGGTCGAGGCGGGGAGCTGTTTTTT.

The rearrangement links TRBV10-2 to TRBJ1-4, with D tentatively TRBD1 (6 bases). The CDR3 length is 14 residues. V was trimmed by 7 bases and J by 4 bases, leaving 13 bases between them. Germline CDR1 is WSHSY and CDR2 is SAAADI. CDR3 DNA sequence: TGCGCCAGCAAATTAGACAGGAGTAATGAAAAACTGTTTTTT. Translated, it gives CASKLDRSNEKLFF.

The CDR3 DNA sequence: TGTGCCAGCAGTGTAGGGCGGGGAATCCTCCACTTT. It is translated as CASSVGRGILHF. The chain combines TRBV25-1 with TRBJ1-6; D not resolved. The CDR3 contains 12 residues. CDR1 and CDR2 from the germline V gene are MGHDK and SYGVNS. V was shortened by 4 bases and J by 15 bases, with 13 bases between the two germline ends.

This clone has only a few counts. The V call is TRBV6-1, the J call TRBJ1-4; D gene unclear. V gave up 1 base and J gave up 5 bases, with 8 bases separating them. Germline V gene lookup returns CDR1 MNHNS and CDR2 SASEGT. The CDR3 runs 14 residues. CDR3 sequence: CASSEGIENEKLFF. Written as DNA, the CDR3 is TGTGCCAGCAGTGAAGGGATAGAAAATGAAAAACTGTTTTTT.

The chain joins TRBV14 to TRBJ2-2; D ambiguous. V dropped 2 bases and J dropped 1 base, with 8 bases sitting between them. The CDR3 has 15 amino acids. Per germline, CDR1 SGHDN and CDR2 FVKESK. CDR3 DNA sequence: TGTGCCAGCAGCCAACTTATGCTGAACACCGGGGAGCTGTTTTTT. It encodes CASSQLMLNTGELFF.

The chain recombines TRBV10-1 with TRBJ1-1; D unresolved. The CDR3 spans 17 residues. V was clipped by 2 bases and J by 0 bases, with 16 bases between them. The germline gives CDR1 WNHNN, CDR2 SYGVQD (reference sequence). The CDR3 spells CASSERSAVLVNTEAFF. The CDR3 DNA is TGCGCCAGCAGTGAGAGGTCCGCGGTTCTGGTGAACACTGAAGCTTTCTTT.

CDR3 region: CAISESGGTSGTDTQYF. CDR3 nucleotide sequence: TGTGCCATCAGTGAGTCCGGCGGGACTAGTGGCACAGATACGCAGTATTTT. V gene TRBV10-3 combines with J gene TRBJ2-3, with 8 bases matching TRBD2. Germline loops: CDR1 ENHRY, CDR2 SYGVKD. This CDR3 contains 17 residues. V shed 0 bases and J 1 base; nucleotides not matched to a gene: 6.

This sequence joins TRBV29-1 and TRBJ2-5, with D possibly TRBD1 on 7 matching bases. Germline CDR1 SQVTM, CDR2 ANQGSEA. The CDR3 runs to 14 residues. Trimming took off 1 base at V and 4 bases at J, with 13 bases between the two ends. CDR3 coding DNA: TGCAGCGTTGAAGTCTCCAGGGGGGCAGAGACCCAGTACTTC. Translated, it gives CSVEVSRGAETQYF.

The chain has TRBV30 and TRBJ1-2; 12 bases fit TRBD1. Trimming took 5 bases from V and 8 from J; bases not matched to a gene: 6. Germline V gene sequence: CDR1 GTSNPN, CDR2 SVGIG (reference sequence). There are 13 residues in the CDR3. The CDR3, as DNA: TGTGCCTGGGGCCGGGACAGGGGGCAAGGCTACACCTTC. Protein sequence: CAWGRDRGQGYTF.

The V gene is TRBV13, the J gene TRBJ2-7, with D unclear. Germline assignment: CDR1 PRHDT and CDR2 FYEKMQ (reference sequence). CDR3 size: 14 residues. Trimming cost V 4 bases and J 3 bases, with 13 bases left between them. The CDR3 loop is CASSSAYGVYEQYF. As DNA, the CDR3 is TGTGCCAGCAGCTCGGCGTATGGGGTCTACGAGCAGTACTTC.

The V call is TRBV5-1, the J call TRBJ1-1, with 7 bases lining up with TRBD1. CDR3 size: 14 residues. Per germline, CDR1 SGHRS and CDR2 YFSETQ. The J segment lost 2 bases and the V segment lost 4 bases, leaving 5 bases of the junction unmatched. The CDR3 loop is CASSPGQPNTEAFF. CDR3 nucleotides: TGCGCCAGCAGCCCGGGACAGCCAAACACTGAAGCTTTCTTT.

The chain uses TRBV5-6 and TRBJ1-1; D gene unclear. The CDR3 has 16 residues. Germline CDR1 SGHDT, CDR2 YYEEEE. V was trimmed by 0 bases and J by 1 base, leaving 13 bases between them. The CDR3 nucleotides are TGTGCCAGCAGCTTGGATTTGGGAGAGACGAACACTGAAGCTTTCTTT. It specifies CASSLDLGETNTEAFF.